This T cell receptor beta chain was documented in a study of cytomegalovirus exposure and HLA in healthy donors. The overall study: Early release data held 85 million to 95 million unique TCRs from HLA-typed donors. The study's findings and limits: Specific recognition of CMV antigens was confirmed in vitro for a few chains (all CMV-associated). In a later analysis, most CMV-associated TCR beta chains appeared HLA-restricted. In a later analysis, a missense DCLRE1C variant was linked to TCR beta V- and J-gene trimming.

About this clone itself: The antigen remains unidentified.

The primer mix had 60 Vbeta and 13 Jbeta primers. TCRdb's table, derived via immunoSEQ multiplex PCR, lists solely in-frame clones and lacks some. The data contain some 150,000 clones, under 70% of them singletons. CDR3 length: 16 residues. The V segment lost 0 bases and the J segment 7 bases; nucleotides outside the gene matches: 8. From germline, CDR1 is MGHRA and CDR2 YSYEKL. The sequence was collected from a woman aged 25 to 39 in good health and CMV-seropositive. This rearrangement joins TRBV4-1 to TRBJ2-4; 8 positions agree with TRBD1. Sequences were obtained from PBMCs. CDR3 DNA: TGCGCCAGCAGCCAAGACTCGGGACAGGCGTTCAACATTCAGTACTTC. It yields the protein CASSQDSGQAFNIQYF.